This T cell receptor (beta chain) is from a study of early T cells in non-severe SARS-CoV-2 infection. Whole-study context: The chains were unpaired, and the sequenced material was bulk RNA from unsorted whole blood.

Unique molecular identifiers were added to individual cDNA molecules. TCRdb used MiXCR to reprocess the 5' RACE reads, holding one entry per CDR3 protein. The profile shows tens of thousands of distinct CDR3 sequences, about 5.8% of them singletons. Study-wide results and caveats: Matching results from VDJdb favored anti-spike CD8 responses, leaving private and CD4 specificities undetected.

The length of the CDR3 is 15 residues. The germline gives CDR1 SEHNR, CDR2 FQNEAQ (reference sequence). V dropped 5 bases and J dropped 8; count of bases not matched to a gene: 7. This clonotype occurred many times. The antigen remains unidentified. This chain connects TRBV7-9 to TRBJ2-1, with 12 nucleotides matching TRBD2. The clonotype originates from an adult who was a healthcare worker with PCR-confirmed SARS-CoV-2 infection or an uninfected control (not recorded which). The sequencing sample was made of whole blood. This CDR3 is CASSPGTSGPDEQFF. The CDR3, as DNA: TGTGCCAGCAGCCCAGGGACTAGCGGGCCGGATGAGCAGTTCTTC.